The T cell receptor beta chain under discussion was sequenced for a study of human T cells and chemical hapten exposure. MiXCR, applied by TCRdb to the RACE reads, yields one record per CDR3 protein. Of 380,000 or so distinct CDR3 sequences detected, around 5.5% appear once; the ten largest clones hold over 6.5%. There are many counts of this clonotype. Looked up from germline, CDR1 is MNHEY and CDR2 is SVGEGT. Between the trimmed V and J ends, which lost 5 bases and 7 bases, there was a span of 12 bases. The CDR3 is 14 residues long. Indicated time point: pre-sensitization, week 0. Treatment denoted: therapeutic diphenylcyclopropenone sensitization with weekly scalp DPC.

Sequencing was performed on whole blood, taken in connection with sensitization to the hapten diphenylcyclopropenone (DPC). This sequence was found in a woman younger than 35 with alopecia areata. Some clones in this sample may be carry-over from other donors' samples. The V and J genes are TRBV6-2 or TRBV6-3 and TRBJ1-6, with D possibly matching TRBD1 (5 bases). CDR3 loop: CASSRYGANSPLHF. The DNA of the CDR3 is TGTGCCAGCAGTCGGTACGGGGCCAATTCACCCCTCCACTTT.